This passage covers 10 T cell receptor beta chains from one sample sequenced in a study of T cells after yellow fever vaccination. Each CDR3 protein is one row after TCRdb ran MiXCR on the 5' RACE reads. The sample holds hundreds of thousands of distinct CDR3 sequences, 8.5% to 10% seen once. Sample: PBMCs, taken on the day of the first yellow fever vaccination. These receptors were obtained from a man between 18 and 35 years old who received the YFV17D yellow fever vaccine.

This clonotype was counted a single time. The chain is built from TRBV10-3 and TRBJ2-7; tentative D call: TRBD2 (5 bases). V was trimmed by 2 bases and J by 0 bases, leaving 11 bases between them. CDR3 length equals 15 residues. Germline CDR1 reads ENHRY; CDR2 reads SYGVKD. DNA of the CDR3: TGTGCCATCAGTGAGGTCAGCGGTTCCTCCTACGAGCAGTACTTC. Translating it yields CAISEVSGSSYEQYF.

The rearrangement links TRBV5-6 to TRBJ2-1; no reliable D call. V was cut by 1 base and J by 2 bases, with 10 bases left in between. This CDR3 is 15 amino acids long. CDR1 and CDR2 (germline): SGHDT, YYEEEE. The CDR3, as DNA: TGTGCCAGCAGCTTGCAGCCCCGGACCTACAATGAGCAGTTCTTC. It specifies CASSLQPRTYNEQFF.

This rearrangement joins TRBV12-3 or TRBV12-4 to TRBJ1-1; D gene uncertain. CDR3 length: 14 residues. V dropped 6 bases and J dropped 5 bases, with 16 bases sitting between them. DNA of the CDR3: TGTGCCAGCAGCTCACGGCAACCACCTACTGAAGCTTTCTTT. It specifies CASSSRQPPTEAFF.

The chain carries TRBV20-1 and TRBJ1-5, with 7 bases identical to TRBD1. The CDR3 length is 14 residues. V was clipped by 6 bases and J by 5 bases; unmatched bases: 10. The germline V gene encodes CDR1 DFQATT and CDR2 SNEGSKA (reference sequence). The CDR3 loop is CSALGGTEDQPQHF. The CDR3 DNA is TGCAGTGCCCTCGGTGGGACAGAAGATCAGCCCCAGCATTTT.

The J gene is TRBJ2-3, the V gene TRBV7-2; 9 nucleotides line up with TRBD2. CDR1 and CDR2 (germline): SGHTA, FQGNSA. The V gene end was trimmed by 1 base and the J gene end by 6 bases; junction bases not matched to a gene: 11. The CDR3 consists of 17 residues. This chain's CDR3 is CASSLVWLAGFIDTQYF. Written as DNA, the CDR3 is TGTGCCAGCAGCTTAGTGTGGCTAGCGGGGTTCATTGATACGCAGTATTTT.

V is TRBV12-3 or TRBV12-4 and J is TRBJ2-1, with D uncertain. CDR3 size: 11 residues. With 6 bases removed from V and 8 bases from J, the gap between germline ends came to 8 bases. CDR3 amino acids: CASSIMDEQFF. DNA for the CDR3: TGTGCCAGCAGCATAATGGATGAGCAGTTCTTC.

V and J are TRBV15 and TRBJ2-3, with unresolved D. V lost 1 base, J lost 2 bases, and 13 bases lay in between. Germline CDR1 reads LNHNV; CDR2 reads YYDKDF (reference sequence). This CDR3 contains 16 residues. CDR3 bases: TGTGCCACCAGCAGAGGGGTCATGGGCCCCACAGATACGCAGTATTTT. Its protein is CATSRGVMGPTDTQYF.

In DNA form, the CDR3 reads TGCAGCGTTAGCGGGGGGGTGCTCACCGGGGAGCTGTTTTTT. Its translation: CSVSGGVLTGELFF. The V call is TRBV29-1, the J call TRBJ2-2; 10 bases fit TRBD2. Germline assignment: CDR1 SQVTM and CDR2 ANQGSEA. J gave up 4 bases and V 5 bases, and 4 bases lay outside the gene matches. The CDR3 loop spans 14 amino acids.

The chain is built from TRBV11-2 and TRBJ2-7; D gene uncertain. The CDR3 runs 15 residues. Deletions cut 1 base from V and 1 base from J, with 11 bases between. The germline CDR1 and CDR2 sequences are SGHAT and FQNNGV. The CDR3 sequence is CASSLGWEGSYEQYV. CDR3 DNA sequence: TGTGCCAGCAGCTTAGGGTGGGAAGGGTCCTACGAGCAGTACGTC.

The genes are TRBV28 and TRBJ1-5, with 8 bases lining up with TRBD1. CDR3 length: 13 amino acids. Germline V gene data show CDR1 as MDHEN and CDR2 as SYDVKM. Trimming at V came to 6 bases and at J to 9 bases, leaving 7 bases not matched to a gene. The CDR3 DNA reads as TGTGCCAGCAGAGTCGACAGGGGTGGGCCCCAGCATTTT. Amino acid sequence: CASRVDRGGPQHF.